Listed here are 6 T cell receptor beta chains from one sample, sequenced in a study of control samples from healthy donors and cancer patients (dated by TCRdb to about 2020). The library relied on the immunoSEQ multiplex PCR assay. TCRdb limited this immuneACCESS table to in-frame rearrangements with V and J called. A share of clones is missing; checked studies link under half to unresolved V genes, and the rest is unexplained. Here the sample has roughly 150,000 clones; 80% to 90% occur a single time. The biggest ten clones account for over 1.5% of the sample. Sequencing was performed on blood. All receptors come from a man aged 18 to 35 in good health.

The rearrangement links TRBV3-1 (or the pseudogene TRBV3-2) to TRBJ2-1; maybe TRBD1 (6 bases). In germline, CDR1 is LGHDT, CDR2 YNNKEL (reference sequence). Trimming stripped 3 bases from V and 4 bases from J, with 13 bases between. This CDR3 is built from 15 residues. Written as DNA, the CDR3 is TGTGCCAGCAGCCACCGACAGGAATCTTACAATGAGCAGTTCTTC. This translates into CASSHRQESYNEQFF.

The chain uses TRBV5-6 and TRBJ2-1, with D perhaps assigned TRBD1 or TRBD2 (6 bases each). Germline V CDR1 and CDR2: SGHDT, YYEEEE. V lost 0 bases to trimming and J lost 6 bases, with 13 bases between them. CDR3 size: 15 residues. The CDR3: CASSLVWGASNEQFF. The CDR3 region has the DNA TGTGCCAGCAGCTTGGTCTGGGGGGCCTCCAATGAGCAGTTCTTC.

The gene calls are TRBV7-8 and TRBJ1-2; D is unclear. The CDR3 extends over 13 amino acids. Germline CDR1 SGHVS, CDR2 FQNEAQ. V gave up 2 bases and J gave up 8 bases, with 12 bases separating them. The CDR3 sequence: CASSLIGVGGYTF. CDR3 bases: TGTGCCAGCAGCTTAATTGGGGTTGGGGGCTACACCTTC. Complete variable domain (other parts from reference TRBV7-8 and TRBJ1-2): GAGVSQSPRYKVAKRGQDVALRCDPISGHVSLFWYQQALGQGPEFLTYFQNEAQLDKSGLPSDRFFAERPEGSVSTLKIQRTQQEDSAVYLCASSLIGVGGYTFGSGTRLTVV.

This rearrangement joins TRBV28 to TRBJ1-1; weak D call: TRBD1 (5 bases). CDR1 and CDR2 (germline): MDHEN, SYDVKM. V dropped 5 bases and J dropped 4 bases, with 5 bases sitting between them. This CDR3 is built from 11 residues. As DNA, the CDR3 is TGTGCCAGCAGTGGGGGCACTGAAGCTTTCTTT. Amino acids: CASSGGTEAFF.

The V and J genes are TRBV13 and TRBJ2-1; D unclear. The CDR3 length is 11 residues. Germline CDR1 reads PRHDT; CDR2 reads FYEKMQ (reference sequence). Trimming pared 8 bases from V and 4 bases from J, leaving 6 bases between. CDR3 DNA: TGTGCCAGCGCGATTTACAATGAGCAGTTCTTC. This gives the protein CASAIYNEQFF.

The chain uses TRBV3-1 (or the pseudogene TRBV3-2) and TRBJ2-5, with 13 bases identical to TRBD2. Germline assignment: CDR1 LGHDT and CDR2 YNNKEL (reference sequence). The CDR3 sequence is 17 residues long. Trimming cost V 2 bases and J 2 bases; bases outside gene matches: 5. In nucleotides, the CDR3 is TGTGCCAGCAGCCAATCGGGACTAGCGGGGAGGCAAGAGACCCAGTACTTC. Translation gives CASSQSGLAGRQETQYF.